These 22 T cell receptor beta chains originate from one sample sequenced in a study of shared clonotypes between healthy human individuals. Profiled with immunoSEQ multiplex PCR; TCRdb holds only in-frame clones, not every one. The data hold about 450,000 clones, with 70% to 80% observed a single time. What was sequenced was PBMCs. These receptors originate from a woman aged 40 to 50 in good health. Some clones in this sample may be carry-over from other donors' samples.

V and J are TRBV5-1 and TRBJ1-1, with 11 nucleotides matching TRBD1. CDR3 length: 16 residues. Germline V CDR1 and CDR2: SGHRS, YFSETQ. The V gene end was trimmed by 0 bases and the J gene end by 1 base; junction bases not matched to a gene: 2. CDR3 amino acids: CASSLAGQGANTEAFF. For the CDR3, the DNA is TGCGCCAGCAGCTTGGCAGGACAGGGGGCGAACACTGAAGCTTTCTTT.

The rearrangement joins TRBV28 to TRBJ2-3; no definite D call. The CDR3 is made up of 15 amino acids. CDR1 MDHEN and CDR2 SYDVKM come from the germline V gene. V lost 3 bases and J lost 0, with 10 bases in between. The DNA for the CDR3 is TGTGCCAGCAGTTTGGTCAGGCCGAGCACAGATACGCAGTATTTT. Residues: CASSLVRPSTDTQYF.

The gene calls are TRBV6-1 and TRBJ1-5; no clear D gene. V gave up 5 bases and J gave up 3 bases, with 11 bases separating them. CDR3 length equals 14 residues. Germline CDR1 and CDR2: MNHNS and SASEGT. The CDR3 loop is CASSSGRANQPQHF. CDR3 sequence (DNA): TGTGCCAGCAGTTCGGGGAGGGCCAATCAGCCCCAGCATTTT.

This chain connects TRBV25-1 to TRBJ2-1; D is possibly TRBD2 (5 bases). The germline CDR1 and CDR2 sequences are MGHDK and SYGVNS. Trimming cost V 4 bases and J 3 bases, with 13 bases left between them. The CDR3 sequence is 15 residues long. DNA for the CDR3: TGTGCCAGCAGTGGGGGAGACTCCCGCTACAATGAGCAGTTCTTC. Protein: CASSGGDSRYNEQFF.

V and J are TRBV28 and TRBJ2-1, with TRBD1 identical over 9 bases. In germline, CDR1 is MDHEN, CDR2 SYDVKM. The CDR3 runs 15 residues. V gave up 3 bases and J gave up 7 bases; unmatched junction bases: 7. The DNA of the CDR3 is TGTGCCAGCAGTTTCGGGACAGGGTTTGTAAATGAGCAGTTCTTC. Encoded protein: CASSFGTGFVNEQFF.

Notes on this clone: A read error is the likely source, as a far larger clone sits one nucleotide away. Other nucleotide sequences from this sample produce the same CDR3. This rearrangement joins TRBV11-2 to TRBJ2-7; D is perhaps TRBD2 (6 bases). V was shortened by 9 bases and J by 2 bases, with 17 bases between the two germline ends. Germline V CDR1 and CDR2: SGHAT, FQNNGV. The CDR3 consists of 14 residues. CDR3 in amino acids: CASSVPGLTYEQYF. The DNA for the CDR3 is TGTGCCAGTAGCGTACCGGGACTCACCTACGAGCAGTACTTC. The entire variable domain, with the rest obtained from reference TRBV11-2 and TRBJ2-7, is as follows: EAGVAQSPRYKIIEKRQSVAFWCNPISGHATLYWYQQILGQGPKLLIQFQNNGVVDDSQLPKDRFSAERLKGVDSTLKIQPAKLEDSAVYLCASSVPGLTYEQYFGPGTRLTVT.

The chain joins TRBV4-2 to TRBJ2-5, with TRBD2 matching 7 bases. The germline gives CDR1 LGHNA, CDR2 YNFKEQ. J gave up 7 bases and V 4 bases, and 15 bases lay outside the gene matches. The CDR3 contains 16 residues. The CDR3 loop is CASSRGPEGGFVTQYF. CDR3 sequence (DNA): TGTGCCAGCAGCCGCGGGCCGGAGGGAGGGTTCGTGACCCAGTACTTC.

This sequence joins TRBV21-1 and TRBJ2-7. TRBV21-1 is labeled a pseudogene. This CDR3 is 14 amino acids long. This chain's CDR3 is CASSPHGATYEQYF. The DNA of the CDR3 is TGTGCCAGCAGCCCCCACGGGGCTACATACGAGCAGTACTTC.

The V and J genes are TRBV13 and TRBJ2-7, with a weak D call TRBD1 (6 bases). The length of the CDR3 is 12 residues. Germline values: CDR1 PRHDT, CDR2 FYEKMQ (reference sequence). V gave up 5 bases and J gave up 6 bases, with 11 bases separating them. The CDR3 loop is CASSGADSEQYF. The CDR3 nucleotides read TGTGCCAGCAGCGGGGCGGACAGCGAGCAGTACTTC.

This clone was detected only a few times. The CDR3 region has the DNA TGTGCCAGCTCACCACTGCTGAACACTGAAGCTTTCTTT. Encoded protein: CASSPLLNTEAFF. The chain couples TRBV18 to TRBJ1-1; no reliable D call. Germline loops: CDR1 KGHSH, CDR2 LQKENI. This CDR3 has 13 residues. V lost 1 base to trimming and J lost 0 bases, with 3 bases between them. Supplemented by reference TRBV18 and TRBJ1-1, the full variable domain reads NAGVMQNPRHLVRRRGQEARLRCSPMKGHSHVYWYRQLPEEGLKFMVYLQKENIIDESGMPKERFSAEFPKEGPSILRIQQVVRGDSAAYFCASSPLLNTEAFFGQGTRLTVV.

The chain is built from TRBV19 and TRBJ2-3, with a tentative D call TRBD2 (5 bases). The CDR3 is 15 amino acids. The V end was cut by 1 base, the J end by 7 bases, with 15 bases between. The V gene's germline CDR1 is LNHDA and CDR2 SQIVND (reference sequence). CDR3 DNA sequence: TGTGCCAGTAGTATAGCTAGGCAACCGGGAAATACGCAGTATTTT. It is translated as CASSIARQPGNTQYF.

J is TRBJ1-2 and V is TRBV5-1; a possible D gene is TRBD1 (5 bases). Germline V CDR1 and CDR2: SGHRS, YFSETQ. V was pared by 6 bases and J by 0 bases, with 15 bases between. The CDR3 consists of 15 residues. The CDR3 loop is CASNPQDTSNYGYTF. The CDR3 region has the DNA TGCGCCAGCAACCCTCAGGACACCTCTAACTATGGCTACACCTTC.

The J gene is TRBJ2-3, the V gene TRBV19; D may be TRBD1 (6 bases). CDR3 size: 15 residues. With 5 bases removed from V and 4 bases from J, the gap between germline ends came to 16 bases. CDR1 is LNHDA and CDR2 is SQIVND in the germline V gene (reference sequence). CDR3 coding DNA: TGTGCCAGTAGTGGGGCAGGGGCCTTGGCAGATACGCAGTATTTT. Its protein is CASSGAGALADTQYF.

J is TRBJ2-1 and V is TRBV4-1; no definite D call. Germline assignment: CDR1 MGHRA and CDR2 YSYEKL. CDR3 length equals 13 residues. V dropped 0 bases and J dropped 10 bases, with 10 bases sitting between them. The CDR3 DNA is TGCGCCAGCAGCCAAGAGTTGAAGAGGGAGCAGTTCTTC. It encodes CASSQELKREQFF.

This clone has a handful of counts. The rearrangement uses TRBV19 and TRBJ2-2; the D is unclear. Trimming cost V 8 bases and J 3 bases, with 10 bases left between them. The CDR3 totals 13 residues. Germline V gives CDR1 LNHDA, CDR2 SQIVND (reference sequence). CDR3 amino acids: CASVPRDTGELFF. In nucleotides, the CDR3 is TGTGCCAGTGTTCCGAGAGACACCGGGGAGCTGTTTTTT.

The CDR3 sequence is CSVVHSGRGGNEQFF. The CDR3 DNA reads as TGCAGCGTTGTCCATAGCGGGAGGGGAGGCAATGAGCAGTTCTTC. The chain uses TRBV29-1 and TRBJ2-1; 11 nucleotides line up with TRBD2. Germline CDR1 is SQVTM and CDR2 is ANQGSEA. Unmatched junction bases numbered 8, after V lost 4 bases and J lost 6 bases. The CDR3 runs 15 residues.

The genes are TRBV7-2 and TRBJ2-5, with D perhaps being TRBD1 or TRBD2 (5 bases each). The CDR3 has 14 amino acids. The V end lost 1 base, the J end lost 1 base, and 7 bases lay between the germline ends. Per germline, CDR1 SGHTA and CDR2 FQGNSA. The CDR3 protein is CASSLGGFQETQYF. CDR3 DNA sequence: TGTGCCAGCAGCTTAGGGGGGTTCCAAGAGACCCAGTACTTC.

This clone was picked up one time. The chain carries TRBV19 and TRBJ1-2, with TRBD1 matching over 7 bases. CDR3 size: 15 residues. The germline CDR1 and CDR2 sequences are LNHDA and SQIVND (reference sequence). J lost 7 bases, V lost 3 bases, and 11 bases had no gene match. The CDR3 nucleotides read TGTGCCAGTAGTATCGTCTCCGGGACAGCTTCTGGCTACACCTTC. Protein product: CASSIVSGTASGYTF.

This clone was detected once. Distinct nucleotide sequences in the sample also encode this CDR3. This sequence joins TRBV7-3 and TRBJ1-6; a possible D gene is TRBD1 (5 bases). V was shortened by 0 bases and J by 10 bases, with 7 bases between the two germline ends. Germline assignment: CDR1 SGHTA and CDR2 FQGTGA. CDR3 length equals 13 residues. The CDR3, as DNA: TGTGCCAGCAGCTTAACGGAGGGGTCACCCCTCCACTTT. Its translation is CASSLTEGSPLHF.

The rearrangement uses TRBV30 and TRBJ1-3, with D perhaps TRBD1 (6 bases). Germline assignment: CDR1 GTSNPN and CDR2 SVGIG (reference sequence). V dropped 2 bases and J dropped 2 bases, with 7 bases sitting between them. CDR3 length equals 13 residues. For the CDR3, the DNA is TGTGCCTGGAGTCAGGGGACTGGAAACACCATATATTTT. Protein product: CAWSQGTGNTIYF.

The J gene is TRBJ2-3, the V gene TRBV28; D perhaps matches TRBD1 (6 bases). V lost 8 bases, J lost 2 bases, and 17 bases lay in between. Germline V gives CDR1 MDHEN, CDR2 SYDVKM. The CDR3 has 15 residues. The CDR3 loop reads CASETDTGYTDTQYF. The CDR3 coding sequence is TGTGCCAGCGAGACGGATACAGGGTACACAGATACGCAGTATTTT.

The chain couples TRBV7-6 to TRBJ2-1, with TRBD2 matching over 11 bases. This CDR3 region has 15 residues. The V and J ends lost 7 bases and 9 bases, in that order; junction bases with no gene match: 11. Per the germline V gene, CDR1 is SGHVS and CDR2 is FNYEAQ. The CDR3 region is CASNVLAGVTSEQFF. CDR3 bases: TGTGCCAGCAACGTACTAGCGGGAGTGACAAGTGAGCAGTTCTTC.